The 31 T cell receptor beta chains below all came from one sample that was sequenced in a study of blood T cell repertoires in COVID-19. Clones were sequenced by immunoSEQ multiplex PCR, and TCRdb holds only the in-frame ones, with some missing. This sample carries roughly 120,000 clones, 90% of them seen once, and the ten largest clones take under 2%. The material sequenced was peripheral blood. These TCRs come from a human donor with active COVID-19. The donor label of this sample is uncertain.

The V call is TRBV29-1, the J call TRBJ2-3; 16 bases map to TRBD2. Trimming at V came to 6 bases and at J to 4 bases, leaving 4 bases not matched to a gene. Germline CDR1 SQVTM, CDR2 ANQGSEA. The CDR3 sequence is 15 residues long. The CDR3, as DNA: TGCAGCGTCTTTGGGACTAGCGGGGGGGCAGATACGCAGTATTTT. Its translation: CSVFGTSGGADTQYF.

This sequence joins TRBV29-1 and TRBJ2-1; 8 bases align to TRBD2. Germline V CDR1 and CDR2: SQVTM, ANQGSEA. The V segment lost 0 bases and the J segment 6 bases; nucleotides outside the gene matches: 7. The CDR3 is 15 amino acids. CDR3 residues: CSVEDPGGGVNEQFF. Here the CDR3 DNA reads TGCAGCGTTGAAGATCCGGGGGGGGGAGTCAATGAGCAGTTCTTC.

The J gene is TRBJ2-1, the V gene TRBV24-1, with D perhaps TRBD2 (5 bases). CDR1 KGHDR and CDR2 SFDVKD come from the germline V gene. Deletions cut 6 bases from V and 9 bases from J, with 17 bases between. This CDR3 is 14 amino acids long. CDR3 residues: CATSKGAFSGEQFF. The CDR3 DNA follows: TGTGCCACCAGTAAGGGAGCGTTCTCGGGTGAGCAGTTCTTC.

The rearrangement uses TRBV7-2 and TRBJ2-1, with 7 bases that match TRBD2. Germline CDR1 and CDR2: SGHTA and FQGNSA. Trimming took 0 bases from V and 1 from J; bases not matched to a gene: 3. This CDR3 spans 16 amino acids. CDR3 residues: CASSLAVGGSYNEQFF. In DNA, the CDR3 is TGTGCCAGCAGCTTAGCCGTCGGGGGGTCCTACAATGAGCAGTTCTTC.

The chain links TRBV11-2 to TRBJ1-6, with TRBD1 identical over 7 bases. The germline CDR1 and CDR2 sequences are SGHAT and FQNNGV. This CDR3 region has 14 residues. With 5 bases clipped from V and 4 bases from J, the junction kept 2 bases outside the gene matches. CDR3 nucleotide sequence: TGTGCCAGCAGCCTGGACAGGTATAATTCACCCCTCCACTTT. This sequence encodes CASSLDRYNSPLHF.

The chain uses TRBV11-2 and TRBJ1-6; tentatively, D is TRBD1 (5 bases). V was pared by 8 bases and J by 5 bases, with 19 bases between. This CDR3 is 16 amino acids long. The germline CDR1 and CDR2 sequences are SGHAT and FQNNGV. The CDR3 loop is CASAGGVASNNSPLHF. DNA for the CDR3: TGTGCCAGCGCAGGAGGGGTGGCCAGTAATAATTCACCCCTCCACTTT.

The rearrangement links TRBV28 to TRBJ1-4; D not certain. CDR3 length equals 14 residues. V gave up 10 bases and J gave up 0 bases, with 12 bases separating them. Germline V CDR1 and CDR2: MDHEN, SYDVKM. The CDR3 here is CATQGAATNEKLFF. CDR3 bases: TGTGCCACCCAAGGTGCGGCAACTAATGAAAAACTGTTTTTT.

The rearrangement links TRBV4-3 to TRBJ2-4; possible D gene TRBD1, 6 bases. The germline V gene has CDR1 LGHNA and CDR2 YSLEER. V was pared by 3 bases and J by 0 bases, with 12 bases between. The CDR3 runs to 16 residues. This CDR3 reads CASSHGLGGAKNIQYF. CDR3 nucleotides: TGCGCCAGCAGCCACGGTTTAGGGGGAGCCAAAAACATTCAGTACTTC.

J is TRBJ1-2 and V is TRBV5-5, with 8 nucleotides matching TRBD1. J gave up 2 bases and V 3 bases, and 3 bases lay outside the gene matches. Per the germline V gene, CDR1 is SGHKS and CDR2 is YYEKEE (reference sequence). The CDR3 is 14 amino acids. CDR3 sequence (DNA): TGTGCCAGCAGCTGGGACAGGACAAACTATGGCTACACCTTC. It encodes CASSWDRTNYGYTF.

The chain combines TRBV11-2 with TRBJ2-3; 7 positions match TRBD2. This CDR3 spans 17 amino acids. V shed 3 bases and J 3 bases; nucleotides not matched to a gene: 12. From germline, CDR1 is SGHAT and CDR2 FQNNGV. CDR3 DNA sequence: TGTGCCAGCAGCTTCCCGACCAGGACTAGGCGGACAGATACGCAGTATTTT. Translated, it gives CASSFPTRTRRTDTQYF.

This clone was picked up one time. This rearrangement joins TRBV4-3 to TRBJ2-1, with 9 bases that match TRBD1. CDR3 length equals 16 residues. In germline, CDR1 is LGHNA, CDR2 YSLEER. V trimming: 3 bases; J trimming: 6 bases; junction bases outside the gene matches: 9. The CDR3 loop reads CASSQEGTGMGNEQFF. The CDR3 DNA reads TGCGCCAGCAGCCAGGAAGGGACAGGGATGGGCAATGAGCAGTTCTTC.

The chain links TRBV5-1 to TRBJ1-1; D gene unclear. This CDR3 spans 16 amino acids. The germline V and J ends were trimmed by 4 bases and 1 base, with 17 bases remaining between them. Germline V CDR1 and CDR2: SGHRS, YFSETQ. Here the CDR3 DNA reads TGCGCCAGCAGCCCGTTCGGTCCGCTAGAGAACACTGAAGCTTTCTTT. Translating it yields CASSPFGPLENTEAFF. Full variable domain (missing parts from reference TRBV5-1 and TRBJ1-1): KAGVTQTPRYLIKTRGQQVTLSCSPISGHRSVSWYQQTPGQGLQFLFEYFSETQRNKGNFPGRFSGRQFSNSRSEMNVSTLELGDSALYLCASSPFGPLENTEAFFGQGTRLTVV.

The table lists this clone with a count of one. J is TRBJ2-6 and V is TRBV27; TRBD2 matches 8 bases. The CDR3 consists of 16 residues. Germline CDR1 MNHEY, CDR2 SMNVEV (reference sequence). The V segment lost 2 bases and the J segment 3 bases; nucleotides outside the gene matches: 3. CDR3 bases: TGTGCCAGCAGTTTAACGGGGGGGCTTGGGGCCAACGTCCTGACTTTC. It yields the protein CASSLTGGLGANVLTF.

The CDR3 bases are TGTGCCAGCAGCTTACGGTTCGTTGGACTAGCGTTATCCCACGAGCAGTACTTC. Protein product: CASSLRFVGLALSHEQYF. This chain uses TRBV7-2 with TRBJ2-7, with TRBD2 matching 9 bases. Looked up from germline, CDR1 is SGHTA and CDR2 is FQGNSA. With 2 bases clipped from V and 5 bases from J, the junction kept 16 bases outside the gene matches. This CDR3 spans 18 amino acids.

This chain joins TRBV23-1 and TRBJ2-5; D unresolved. TRBV23-1 has ORF status, its function being uncertain. With 8 bases removed from V and 9 bases from J, the gap between germline ends came to 19 bases. The CDR3 has 13 residues. The CDR3 nucleotides read TGCGCCAGCGTTAAGCCTATCATAAAATCCCAGTACTTC. Amino acids: CASVKPIIKSQYF.

The V call is TRBV6-6, the J call TRBJ1-2; 8 bases agree with TRBD1. The CDR3 has 13 amino acids. The V gene end was trimmed by 6 bases and the J gene end by 4 bases; junction bases not matched to a gene: 4. Per germline, CDR1 MNHNY and CDR2 SVGAGI (reference sequence). The CDR3 nucleotides are TGTGCCAGCAGACCGGGACAGGTCTATGGCTACACCTTC. It is translated as CASRPGQVYGYTF.

The chain couples TRBV7-9 to TRBJ1-1; D is undetermined. CDR3 length: 11 residues. Germline CDR1 reads SEHNR; CDR2 reads FQNEAQ (reference sequence). Trimming removed 7 bases at V and 7 bases at J, with 10 bases between. The CDR3 DNA sequence: TGTGCCAGCACCGCCGCAGGTGAAGCTTTCTTT. Amino acids: CASTAAGEAFF.

This clone was picked up one time. CDR3 sequence (DNA): TGTGCCAGCTCTCCGGGACAGGGTTGGCCCCTCCACTTT. The encoded protein is CASSPGQGWPLHF. The rearrangement links TRBV18 to TRBJ1-6, with 9 bases identical to TRBD1. V was clipped by 6 bases and J by 13 bases; unmatched bases: 7. The CDR3 length is 13 residues. Germline-derived CDR1 and CDR2 are KGHSH and LQKENI.

The table lists this clone with a count of one. V usage is TRBV19 and J usage is TRBJ1-2; D not certain. Germline V CDR1 and CDR2: LNHDA, SQIVND (reference sequence). The germline V and J ends were trimmed by 7 bases and 2 bases, with 14 bases remaining between them. CDR3 size: 14 residues. This CDR3 is CASTSTGVNYGYTF. CDR3 coding DNA: TGTGCCAGTACCTCAACCGGGGTGAACTATGGCTACACCTTC.

The V and J genes are TRBV6-6 and TRBJ1-4, with 7 bases aligning to TRBD1. Germline V gene data show CDR1 as MNHNY and CDR2 as SVGAGI (reference sequence). Losses at the gene ends were 2 bases for V and 7 bases for J; bases not matched to a gene: 4. This CDR3 region has 14 residues. The CDR3 region has the DNA TGTGCCAGCAGTTACCGGGACAGAAGTGAAAAACTGTTTTTT. Protein product: CASSYRDRSEKLFF.

The rearrangement uses TRBV19 and TRBJ2-2; weak D call: TRBD2 (6 bases). The CDR3 spans 17 residues. Looked up from germline, CDR1 is LNHDA and CDR2 is SQIVND (reference sequence). The V gene lost 0 bases and the J gene lost 4 bases, with 15 bases spanning the gap. In nucleotides, the CDR3 is TGTGCCAGTAGTATAGATCTATACGGGGGAATCACCGGGGAGCTGTTTTTT. Protein: CASSIDLYGGITGELFF.

V and J are TRBV19 and TRBJ2-5; 9 bases map to TRBD1. CDR1 is LNHDA, CDR2 SQIVND, per germline (reference sequence). This CDR3 comprises 14 residues. The trim removed 9 bases at V and 4 bases at J, leaving 9 bases unmatched. The CDR3 loop reads CASSPGQGGETQYF. The DNA of the CDR3 is TGTGCCAGCTCTCCGGGACAGGGTGGAGAGACCCAGTACTTC. Supplemented by reference TRBV19 and TRBJ2-5, the full variable domain reads DGGITQSPKYLFRKEGQNVTLSCEQNLNHDAMYWYRQDPGQGLRLIYYSQIVNDFQKGDIAEGYSVSREKKESFPLTVTSAQKNPTAFYLCASSPGQGGETQYFGPGTRLLVL.

The V gene is TRBV7-2, the J gene TRBJ2-7; 8 bases are shared with TRBD1. Germline-derived CDR1 and CDR2 are SGHTA and FQGNSA. V was clipped by 1 base and J by 6 bases; unmatched bases: 11. The CDR3 sequence is 16 residues long. The CDR3 reads CASSLVPQGARIEQYF. CDR3 sequence (DNA): TGTGCCAGCAGCTTAGTCCCGCAGGGGGCGCGGATCGAGCAGTACTTC.

This chain uses TRBV29-1 with TRBJ2-1, with TRBD2 matching 13 bases. The CDR3 runs to 15 residues. The V gene end was trimmed by 5 bases and the J gene end by 4 bases; junction bases not matched to a gene: 5. CDR1 SQVTM and CDR2 ANQGSEA come from the germline V gene. The CDR3 nucleotides read TGCAGCGTTCGGACTAGCGGGGGTGGATACAATGAGCAGTTCTTC. Its protein is CSVRTSGGGYNEQFF.

V usage is TRBV7-8 and J usage is TRBJ2-3, with 11 nucleotides matching TRBD2. CDR1 and CDR2 from the germline V gene are SGHVS and FQNEAQ. V shed 2 bases and J 0 bases; nucleotides not matched to a gene: 7. The CDR3 runs 18 residues. The CDR3 here is CASSLRTSGGTSTDTQYF. The CDR3 DNA follows: TGTGCCAGCAGCTTACGTACTAGCGGGGGAACTAGCACAGATACGCAGTATTTT. Filled out from reference TRBV7-8 and TRBJ2-3, the complete variable domain reads GAGVSQSPRYKVAKRGQDVALRCDPISGHVSLFWYQQALGQGPEFLTYFQNEAQLDKSGLPSDRFFAERPEGSVSTLKIQRTQQEDSAVYLCASSLRTSGGTSTDTQYFGPGTRLTVL.

The chain employs TRBV29-1 and TRBJ1-1; D is possibly TRBD1 (5 bases). CDR1 SQVTM and CDR2 ANQGSEA come from the germline V gene. This CDR3 contains 11 residues. V was clipped by 5 bases and J by 12 bases, with 16 bases between them. The DNA of the CDR3 is TGCAGCGTTCCGGACGGGCGGGGGACTTTCTTT. The encoded protein is CSVPDGRGTFF.

This chain connects TRBV27 to TRBJ2-1; 10 positions agree with TRBD2. The germline gives CDR1 MNHEY, CDR2 SMNVEV (reference sequence). The CDR3 has 15 residues. V lost 7 bases, J lost 6 bases, and 9 bases stayed unmatched. The CDR3 reads CASTNLAGEINEQFF. The CDR3 region has the DNA TGTGCCAGCACAAATCTAGCGGGGGAGATCAATGAGCAGTTCTTC.

This chain joins TRBV19 and TRBJ2-1; D might be TRBD1 (5 bases). The CDR3 is made up of 14 amino acids. Trimming left V 5 bases short and J 0 bases short, with 8 bases between. The germline CDR1 and CDR2 sequences are LNHDA and SQIVND (reference sequence). The CDR3 loop reads CASSRQSSYNEQFF. CDR3 sequence (DNA): TGTGCCAGTAGTCGACAGAGCTCCTACAATGAGCAGTTCTTC. The whole variable domain, remainder taken from reference TRBV19 and TRBJ2-1, is DGGITQSPKYLFRKEGQNVTLSCEQNLNHDAMYWYRQDPGQGLRLIYYSQIVNDFQKGDIAEGYSVSREKKESFPLTVTSAQKNPTAFYLCASSRQSSYNEQFFGPGTRLTVL.

The rearrangement joins TRBV27 to TRBJ2-1; TRBD2 aligns across 8 bases. This CDR3 is 16 amino acids long. Germline assignment: CDR1 MNHEY and CDR2 SMNVEV (reference sequence). The trim removed 7 bases at V and 3 bases at J, leaving 11 bases unmatched. CDR3 coding DNA: TGTGCCAGCATTGGGCGGGGGGCACTTTTCTACAATGAGCAGTTCTTC. Its protein is CASIGRGALFYNEQFF.

This chain uses TRBV11-2 with TRBJ1-3; D might be TRBD1 (6 bases). Germline CDR1 and CDR2: SGHAT and FQNNGV. CDR3 length: 16 residues. V gave up 3 bases and J gave up 3 bases, with 15 bases separating them. CDR3 in amino acids: CASSLLWGPNGNTIYF. The CDR3 nucleotides are TGTGCCAGCAGCTTGTTATGGGGGCCCAATGGAAACACCATATATTTT.

This chain joins TRBV7-9 and TRBJ2-5; 9 positions match TRBD2. The CDR3 loop spans 15 amino acids. The germline V gene has CDR1 SEHNR and CDR2 FQNEAQ (reference sequence). V was clipped by 1 base and J by 5 bases; unmatched bases: 5. This chain's CDR3 is CASSLVRGGQETQYF. The CDR3 nucleotides read TGTGCCAGCAGCTTAGTGCGGGGGGGCCAGGAGACCCAGTACTTC.